One sample yielded the 11 T cell receptor beta chains listed below, sequenced in a study of regulatory T cells in long-lasting Graves disease. To make TCR beta libraries, researchers used iRepertoire HTBI primers and Arm-PCR of CDR3 regions. TCRdb independently ran MiXCR on the multiplex PCR reads; one entry per CDR3 protein. The sample has roughly 450,000 distinct CDR3 sequences, 23% seen once. As to time point: persistent/refractory GD, antithyroid drugs over 5 years with positive TRAb. The authors made the TCR library using RNA they extracted from PBMCs. Sequenced here: peripheral blood mononuclear cells (PBMCs), sampled when the disease was refractory, from a patient treated with antithyroid drugs. Receptor source: a female donor with Graves disease.

The chain is built from TRBV7-2 and TRBJ1-5; D is uncertain. Looked up from germline, CDR1 is SGHTA and CDR2 is FQGNSA. V was cut by 4 bases and J by 2 bases, with 15 bases left in between. This CDR3 has 16 residues. CDR3 amino acids: CASSSPVRAGNQPQHF. CDR3 coding DNA: TGTGCCAGCAGCTCCCCCGTAAGGGCAGGCAATCAGCCCCAGCATTTT.

This clonotype was detected a few times. The J gene is TRBJ2-7, the V gene TRBV12-5; D not resolved. The CDR3 covers 11 residues. In germline, CDR1 is LGHNT, CDR2 FRNRAP. V shed 5 bases and J shed 6 bases, with 8 bases lying between them. CDR3 nucleotides: TGTGCTAGTGGTCCAGATGGCGAGCAGTACTTC. Its translation is CASGPDGEQYF.

This clonotype was seen repeatedly, ten times or more. J is TRBJ2-6 and V is TRBV6-1; D is unclear. Germline CDR1 is MNHNS and CDR2 is SASEGT. The CDR3 has 15 amino acids. V was pared by 5 bases and J by 2 bases, with 10 bases between. The CDR3 DNA sequence: TGTGCCAGCAGTCTCTCAAGTACTGGGGCCAACGTCCTGACTTTC. Protein: CASSLSSTGANVLTF.

The count of this clonotype is one. Since a much larger clone is just one base distant, this may be a read error. The chain uses TRBV12-3 or TRBV12-4 and TRBJ1-1; 9 nucleotides agree with TRBD1. The CDR3 has 11 amino acids. The CDR3 bases are TGTGCCAGTCGGGACAGGGATGCACCTTACTTT. This sequence encodes CASRDRDAPYF.

This clonotype was recorded once. The genes are TRBV5-6 and TRBJ2-7, with TRBD2 as a possible D gene (5 bases). V lost 1 base to trimming and J lost 9 bases, with 11 bases between them. CDR3 length: 12 amino acids. CDR1 and CDR2 (germline): SGHDT, YYEEEE. CDR3 sequence: CASSLTRAGQYF. CDR3 nucleotides: TGTGCCAGCAGCTTGACGAGGGCCGGGCAGTACTTC.

This clonotype was detected ten times or more. The chain carries TRBV12-3 or TRBV12-4 and TRBJ1-2, with D uncertain. The V end lost 5 bases, the J end lost 5 bases, and 12 bases lay between the germline ends. The CDR3 runs 13 residues. Written as DNA, the CDR3 is TGTGCCAGCAGTCCTCCGGGCGCTTATGGCTACACCTTC. It codes for CASSPPGAYGYTF.

This clonotype was seen repeatedly, ten times or more. The genes are TRBV2 and TRBJ1-4; D is ambiguous. The CDR3 is 16 amino acids. V lost 6 bases to trimming and J lost 4 bases, with 18 bases between them. Germline V gene sequence: CDR1 SNHLY, CDR2 FYNNEI. Here the CDR3 DNA reads TGTGCCAGCAGGGTTGTAGACTACCGGGGTAATGAAAAACTGTTTTTT. Encoded protein: CASRVVDYRGNEKLFF.

The rearrangement uses TRBV5-1 and TRBJ2-7, with TRBD1 matching over 9 bases. CDR1 and CDR2 from the germline V gene are SGHRS and YFSETQ. The CDR3 covers 14 residues. V dropped 6 bases and J dropped 4; count of bases not matched to a gene: 8. CDR3 loop: CASTPGTGTYEQYF. Here the CDR3 DNA reads TGCGCCAGCACCCCCGGGACAGGGACGTACGAGCAGTACTTC.

The chain joins TRBV28 to TRBJ2-4; possibly TRBD1 for D (5 bases). V was clipped by 5 bases and J by 0 bases, with 14 bases between them. The CDR3 runs 16 residues. Germline values: CDR1 MDHEN, CDR2 SYDVKM. CDR3 in amino acids: CASSPFWGEAKNIQYF. In DNA, the CDR3 is TGTGCCAGCAGTCCATTCTGGGGCGAAGCCAAAAACATTCAGTACTTC.

This chain joins TRBV6-1 and TRBJ1-5; 10 bases are shared with TRBD1. Germline values: CDR1 MNHNS, CDR2 SASEGT. The CDR3 has 14 residues. V lost 7 bases and J lost 5; bases outside the gene matches: 5. In DNA form, the CDR3 reads TGTGCCAGCAATTCAGGACAGGGGGATCAGCCCCAGCATTTT. The encoded protein is CASNSGQGDQPQHF.

The rearrangement links TRBV28 to TRBJ1-1; TRBD1 aligns across 7 bases. CDR1 and CDR2 (germline): MDHEN, SYDVKM. The CDR3 has 14 residues. After removal of 10 bases from V and 1 base from J, the junction contained 9 bases not matched to a gene. The CDR3 spells CATNSGQRNTEAFF. CDR3 coding DNA: TGTGCCACCAACTCGGGACAGCGGAACACTGAAGCTTTCTTT.